The present T cell receptor (beta chain) was sequenced within a study of T cell responses to AZD1222 COVID-19 vaccine. Findings and caveats of the study: Repertoire sampling occurred only after the peak T cell response. Close to half of spike-specific TCRs reportedly recognize unmutated variant regions. Mapped onto spike, vaccine-associated CD4 TCRs spanned it and were dominant at 160-218 and 743-854.

The CDR3 has 13 residues. Trimming pared 1 base from V and 8 bases from J, leaving 9 bases between. In germline, CDR1 is MGHRA, CDR2 YSYEKL. Comment on this clone: Its specificity is unknown.

Using immunoSEQ multiplex PCR, the repertoire was profiled, and TCRdb retains in-frame clones only, with some absent. The sample yields over 50,000 clones, approximately 80% seen once. The chain links TRBV4-1 to TRBJ2-1, with unresolved D. The clonotype was recovered from an adult who received the AZD1222 COVID-19 vaccine. The sequenced sample was peripheral blood, obtained 28 days after the second AZD1222 dose. In DNA, the CDR3 is TGCGCCAGCAGCCAAGGACACCCCCATGAGCAGTTCTTC. Residues: CASSQGHPHEQFF.